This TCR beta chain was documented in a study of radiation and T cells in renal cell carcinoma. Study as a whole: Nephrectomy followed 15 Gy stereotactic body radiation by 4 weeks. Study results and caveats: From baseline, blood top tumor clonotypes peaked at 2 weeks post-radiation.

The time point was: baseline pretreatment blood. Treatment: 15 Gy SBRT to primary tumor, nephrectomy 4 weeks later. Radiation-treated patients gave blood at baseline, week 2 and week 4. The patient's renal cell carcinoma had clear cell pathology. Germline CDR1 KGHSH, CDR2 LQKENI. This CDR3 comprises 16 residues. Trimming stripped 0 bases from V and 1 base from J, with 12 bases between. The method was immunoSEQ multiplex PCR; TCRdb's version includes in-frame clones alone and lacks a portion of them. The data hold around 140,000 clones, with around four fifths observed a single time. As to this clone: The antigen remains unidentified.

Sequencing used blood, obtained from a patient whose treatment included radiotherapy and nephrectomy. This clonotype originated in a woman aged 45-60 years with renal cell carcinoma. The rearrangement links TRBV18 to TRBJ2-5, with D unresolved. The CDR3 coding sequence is TGTGCCAGCTCACCACCCACGTCACAGTCCCAAGAGACCCAGTACTTC. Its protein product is CASSPPTSQSQETQYF.